Below are 13 T cell receptor beta chains sequenced from a single sample in a study of T cells in Graves' hyperthyroidism and ophthalmopathy (dated by TCRdb to about 2019). Libraries were prepared through multiplex PCR. This sample was sequenced with an Illumina HiSeq 2000. The TCR beta CDR3 regions were amplified from the RNA transcripts. A first-round RT-PCR of the TCR CDR3 used the HTBI primer set with the Qiagen OneStep RT-PCR kit. Using fastp at Q25 and MiXCR, TCRdb reprocessed the public reads and kept productive beta chains. CDR3 protein sequences are deduplicated, and each keeps its most common genes and DNA. A total of fewer than 800,000 distinct CDR3 sequences appear in this sample, about a sixth of them only once. Roughly 8% of the sample is taken by the ten largest. The source material was blood. These receptors came from a man in his late teens or twenties with Graves' hyperthyroidism.

This clonotype was seen repeatedly, ten times or more. This sequence joins TRBV12-3 or TRBV12-4 and TRBJ1-2, with 9 bases aligning to TRBD1. The CDR3 spans 18 residues. With 6 bases clipped from V and 2 bases from J, the junction kept 16 bases outside the gene matches. CDR3 sequence (DNA): TGTGCCAGCAGGGCCGGACAGGGGCCGCACGCCTGGAACTATGGCTACACCTTC. The encoded protein is CASRAGQGPHAWNYGYTF.

V usage is TRBV7-9 and J usage is TRBJ2-7; no firm D call. The CDR3 sequence is 14 residues long. Germline loops: CDR1 SEHNR, CDR2 FQNEAQ (reference sequence). Trimming shortened V by 2 bases and J by 7 bases, and 15 bases separated the two germline ends. This CDR3 is CASSLSEVRNEQYF. The CDR3 region has the DNA TGTGCCAGCAGCTTATCCGAGGTCCGAAATGAGCAGTACTTC.

A single count supports this clonotype. The V and J genes are TRBV4-1 and TRBJ2-7; perhaps TRBD1 as D (6 bases). The CDR3 extends over 16 amino acids. Trimming pared 4 bases from V and 4 bases from J, leaving 20 bases between. Germline CDR1 reads MGHRA; CDR2 reads YSYEKL. As DNA, the CDR3 is TGCGCCAGCAGCCCCAAAGGGACACAGATCTTTTACGAGCAGTACTTC. It is translated as CASSPKGTQIFYEQYF.

This clonotype was found a few times. CDR3 bases: TGCATCGTAGGGGACGTGGATGGCTACACCTTC. This gives the protein CIVGDVDGYTF. The chain has TRBV20-1 and TRBJ1-2, with D maybe TRBD1 (5 bases). CDR1 and CDR2 from the germline V gene are DFQATT and SNEGSKA (reference sequence). The CDR3 contains 11 residues.

The rearrangement joins TRBV10-3 to TRBJ2-1; D not certain. The CDR3 runs 12 residues. Germline CDR1 and CDR2: ENHRY and SYGVKD. V gave up 5 bases and J gave up 5 bases, with 7 bases separating them. Written as DNA, the CDR3 is TGTGCCATCAGTTTCGTTGACAATGAGCAGTTCTTC. Translation gives CAISFVDNEQFF.

The V and J genes are TRBV10-3 and TRBJ2-2; 7 nucleotides line up with TRBD1. The CDR3 loop spans 15 amino acids. Germline loops: CDR1 ENHRY, CDR2 SYGVKD. V lost 10 bases and J lost 5; bases outside the gene matches: 13. The DNA of the CDR3 is TGTGCCACCGTGGCCGGGACAGTACTTACCGGGGAGCTGTTTTTT. It yields the protein CATVAGTVLTGELFF.

This clonotype was recorded at least ten times. In nucleotides, the CDR3 is TGTGCCAGCTCACCTAGTGGGGAGATTCAGTACTTC. This gives the protein CASSPSGEIQYF. This chain joins TRBV18 and TRBJ2-4; a weak D match, TRBD2 (5 bases). V lost 3 bases, J lost 10 bases, and 10 bases lay in between. Germline-derived CDR1 and CDR2 are KGHSH and LQKENI. The CDR3 is 12 amino acids.

This clonotype was recorded many times. The chain combines TRBV20-1 with TRBJ2-3; 7 bases map to TRBD1. This CDR3 region has 14 residues. Germline CDR1 and CDR2: DFQATT and SNEGSKA (reference sequence). Germline trimming cut 1 base from V and 4 bases from J; bases unmatched to any gene: 5. The CDR3 spells CSARGQGYADTQYF. The CDR3 coding sequence is TGCAGTGCTAGAGGACAGGGATATGCAGATACGCAGTATTTT.

The sample holds a few counts of this clonotype. The V and J genes are TRBV27 and TRBJ2-1; 14 nucleotides match TRBD2. CDR3 size: 19 residues. The germline V gene has CDR1 MNHEY and CDR2 SMNVEV (reference sequence). V lost 8 bases, J lost 5 bases, and 17 bases stayed unmatched. CDR3 protein: CASGPLPGLAGVRNNEQFF. The CDR3 DNA is TGTGCCAGCGGACCTCTTCCGGGACTAGCGGGAGTACGAAACAATGAGCAGTTCTTC.

The CDR3 DNA follows: TGCAGTGCTACTACTCACCCGGGACTAGCGGGAGAAAGCACAGATACGCAGTATTTT. Translating it yields CSATTHPGLAGESTDTQYF. The rearrangement links TRBV20-1 to TRBJ2-3; 14 bases agree with TRBD2. Unmatched junction bases numbered 12, after V lost 4 bases and J lost 0 bases. The CDR3 consists of 19 residues. Germline V gives CDR1 DFQATT, CDR2 SNEGSKA (reference sequence).

This clonotype appeared many times. J is TRBJ1-1 and V is TRBV28; D is unclear. The CDR3 sequence is 16 residues long. Trimming pared 5 bases from V and 2 bases from J, leaving 18 bases between. Germline V gene data show CDR1 as MDHEN and CDR2 as SYDVKM. In DNA form, the CDR3 reads TGTGCCAGCAGTACTGGGTTCCTAGTAAAAAACACTGAAGCTTTCTTT. Protein: CASSTGFLVKNTEAFF.

This chain joins TRBV15 and TRBJ2-7; D unclear. There are 14 residues in the CDR3. Between the trimmed V and J ends, which lost 1 base and 0 bases, there was a span of 7 bases. Germline values: CDR1 LNHNV, CDR2 YYDKDF (reference sequence). As DNA, the CDR3 is TGTGCCACCAGCAGAGTAGGGAACTCCTACGAGCAGTACTTC. Its translation is CATSRVGNSYEQYF.

This clonotype turned up a few times. The J gene is TRBJ1-5, the V gene TRBV14; D remains unclear. V lost 2 bases, J lost 7 bases, and 9 bases lay in between. Germline CDR1 SGHDN, CDR2 FVKESK. CDR3 length equals 13 residues. CDR3 residues: CASSQNDNQPQHF. DNA for the CDR3: TGTGCCAGCAGCCAAAATGATAACCAGCCCCAGCATTTT.